This passage covers 17 T cell receptor beta chains from one sample sequenced in a study of shared clonotypes between healthy human individuals. Naivety among CD8 cells was defined by CD45RO negativity and positive CCR7 selection, thereby excluding terminally differentiated effector memory CD45RA+ cells. Profiled with immunoSEQ multiplex PCR; TCRdb holds only in-frame clones, not every one. The table has about 750,000 clones, 90% to 95% seen once. The specimen sequenced was naive CD8+ T cells sorted from blood. These receptors were obtained from a man younger than 45 in good health.

The rearrangement links TRBV5-1 to TRBJ2-3; possibly TRBD1 for D (5 bases). The CDR3 totals 16 residues. Between the trimmed V and J ends, which lost 6 bases and 1 base, there was a span of 18 bases. Germline-derived CDR1 and CDR2 are SGHRS and YFSETQ. For the CDR3, the DNA is TGCGCCAGCACACCCGCGATGTGGACACGCACAGATACGCAGTATTTT. Protein sequence: CASTPAMWTRTDTQYF.

V usage is TRBV27 and J usage is TRBJ1-2, with 7 positions matching TRBD1. CDR1 and CDR2 (germline): MNHEY, SMNVEV (reference sequence). After removal of 2 bases from V and 5 bases from J, the junction contained 5 bases not matched to a gene. The CDR3 is 14 residues long. The CDR3 protein is CASSLIGGNYGYTF. CDR3 nucleotide sequence: TGTGCCAGCAGTTTAATAGGGGGCAATTATGGCTACACCTTC.

The V call is TRBV19, the J call TRBJ2-7; perhaps D is TRBD1 or TRBD2 (6 bases each). Germline V CDR1 and CDR2: LNHDA, SQIVND (reference sequence). V was cut by 9 bases and J by 4 bases, with 22 bases left in between. This CDR3 region has 15 residues. The DNA for the CDR3 is TGTGCCAGCCAGTACAGGGACGTTAGCGGATACGAGCAGTACTTC. This encodes CASQYRDVSGYEQYF.

In the case of this clone: Other DNA variants within this sample encode the same CDR3. The V gene is TRBV11-2, the J gene TRBJ2-7; D is undetermined. This CDR3 spans 13 amino acids. V gave up 5 bases and J gave up 0 bases, with 8 bases separating them. Looked up from germline, CDR1 is SGHAT and CDR2 is FQNNGV. CDR3 nucleotides: TGTGCCAGCAGCCTCGGTAGCTCCTACGAGCAGTACTTC. Protein product: CASSLGSSYEQYF.

V and J are TRBV18 and TRBJ2-7, with D tentatively TRBD1 (5 bases). Trimming shortened V by 3 bases and J by 3 bases, and 12 bases separated the two germline ends. This CDR3 is built from 14 residues. Per the germline V gene, CDR1 is KGHSH and CDR2 is LQKENI. The CDR3 is CASSPQGFIYEQYF. The CDR3 DNA follows: TGTGCCAGCTCACCTCAGGGCTTTATCTACGAGCAGTACTTC.

Regarding this clone: Other nucleotide sequences in the sample specify the same CDR3. The chain is built from TRBV11-2 and TRBJ2-7, with TRBD2 identical over 7 bases. Per germline, CDR1 SGHAT and CDR2 FQNNGV. The J segment lost 0 bases and the V segment lost 1 base, leaving 3 bases of the junction unmatched. The CDR3 has 15 residues. The CDR3, as DNA: TGTGCCAGCAGCTTAGGGGGCGGGAGCTCCTACGAGCAGTACTTC. Translating gives CASSLGGGSSYEQYF.

The J gene is TRBJ2-7, the V gene TRBV4-1; TRBD2 matches 9 bases. J was trimmed by 6 bases and V by 0 bases; bases with no gene match: 9. The CDR3 runs to 16 residues. The germline CDR1 and CDR2 sequences are MGHRA and YSYEKL. DNA for the CDR3: TGCGCCAGCAGCCAAGATGAAAGCGGGAGGAGGGTCGAGCAGTACTTC. Its translation: CASSQDESGRRVEQYF.

This chain connects TRBV27 to TRBJ1-2; D uncertain. The CDR3 is 15 residues long. The germline CDR1 and CDR2 sequences are MNHEY and SMNVEV (reference sequence). V was cut by 5 bases and J by 4 bases, with 17 bases left in between. The CDR3 spells CASSLRTRGPYGYTF. In nucleotides, the CDR3 is TGTGCCAGCAGTCTCCGGACTCGCGGGCCCTATGGCTACACCTTC.

CDR3: CASSGPGQVGETQYF. CDR3 DNA sequence: TGCGCCAGCAGTGGACCGGGACAGGTCGGAGAGACCCAGTACTTC. The genes are TRBV10-2 and TRBJ2-5; 8 nucleotides match TRBD1. Germline CDR1 reads WSHSY; CDR2 reads SAAADI. This CDR3 region has 15 residues. Germline trimming cut 4 bases from V and 4 bases from J; bases unmatched to any gene: 8.

Note on this clone: Other DNA sequences from this sample encode an identical CDR3 as well. The chain has TRBV29-1 and TRBJ1-1, with a possible D match to TRBD1 (5 bases). V lost 6 bases to trimming and J lost 1 base, with 9 bases between them. The CDR3 is 12 amino acids. Germline CDR1 and CDR2: SQVTM and ANQGSEA. CDR3 sequence: CSVVTENTEAFF. Written as DNA, the CDR3 is TGCAGCGTCGTGACAGAGAACACTGAAGCTTTCTTT.

A single count supports this clone. J is TRBJ2-7 and V is TRBV11-2; 8 bases map to TRBD1. The V gene end was trimmed by 2 bases and the J gene end by 6 bases; junction bases not matched to a gene: 6. This CDR3 has 14 residues. Germline CDR1 reads SGHAT; CDR2 reads FQNNGV. The chain's CDR3 is CASSLPRTGLEQYF. In DNA, the CDR3 is TGTGCCAGCAGCTTACCAAGGACAGGGCTCGAGCAGTACTTC.

This clone came up once. The chain couples TRBV28 to TRBJ2-3, with 8 bases that match TRBD2. In germline, CDR1 is MDHEN, CDR2 SYDVKM. The CDR3 length is 15 residues. V gave up 2 bases and J gave up 4 bases; unmatched junction bases: 5. The CDR3 loop is CASSLIGGRSDTQYF. The CDR3, as DNA: TGTGCCAGCAGTTTAATCGGCGGGAGGTCAGATACGCAGTATTTT.

V gene TRBV19 combines with J gene TRBJ2-7; D remains ambiguous. Trimming cost V 1 base and J 1 base, with 11 bases left between them. The CDR3 is made up of 15 amino acids. CDR1 is LNHDA and CDR2 is SQIVND in the germline V gene (reference sequence). Here the CDR3 DNA reads TGTGCCAGTAGTATAGCGTCGAGCAAATCCTACGAGCAGTACTTC. Translated: CASSIASSKSYEQYF.

This clone appeared a single time. The chain links TRBV27 to TRBJ2-7, with D possibly called TRBD1 or TRBD2 (6 bases each). The CDR3 spans 16 residues. Germline V CDR1 and CDR2: MNHEY, SMNVEV (reference sequence). With 5 bases removed from V and 3 bases from J, the gap between germline ends came to 20 bases. CDR3 loop: CASSQYGGRNDYEQYF. The CDR3 region has the DNA TGTGCCAGCAGTCAGTATGGGGGGCGAAACGACTACGAGCAGTACTTC.

The chain couples TRBV13 to TRBJ2-7; 14 positions match TRBD2. The CDR3 has 15 residues. The germline CDR1 and CDR2 sequences are PRHDT and FYEKMQ (reference sequence). Germline trimming cut 5 bases from V and 6 bases from J; bases unmatched to any gene: 6. CDR3: CASSPGLAGVPEQYF. The CDR3 coding sequence is TGTGCCAGCAGCCCGGGACTAGCGGGAGTGCCCGAGCAGTACTTC.

CDR3 sequence reads: CASSQDLKGSRETQYF. CDR3 in DNA: TGTGCCAGCAGCCAAGATTTAAAGGGGTCAAGGGAGACCCAGTACTTC. V is TRBV14 and J is TRBJ2-5; D possibly corresponds to TRBD1 (5 bases). Germline V CDR1 and CDR2: SGHDN, FVKESK. This CDR3 spans 16 amino acids. V gave up 0 bases and J gave up 5 bases, with 16 bases separating them.

The chain is built from TRBV7-2 and TRBJ2-1; 15 nucleotides agree with TRBD2. Trimming cost V 7 bases and J 8 bases; bases outside gene matches: 6. The CDR3 length is 15 residues. The V gene's germline CDR1 is SGHTA and CDR2 FQGNSA. This CDR3 is CASNTGLAGGHEQFF. CDR3 sequence (DNA): TGTGCCAGCAACACGGGACTAGCGGGAGGCCATGAGCAGTTCTTC.